The clone carrying this TCR beta chain has ten or more counts. The CDR3 runs 16 residues. Trimming left V 2 bases short and J 4 bases short, with 17 bases between. Germline-derived CDR1 and CDR2 are SGHTA and FQGNSA. This entry comes from a study of T cell repertoires in cytomegalovirus infection. TCRdb itself ran the reads through MiXCR, one entry per CDR3 protein. This sample has a few hundred thousand distinct CDR3 sequences, with over 7.5% found just once. Sequencing input: PBMCs. This chain uses TRBV7-2 with TRBJ2-5, with D maybe TRBD2 (5 bases). This sequence was found in a human donor in good health (CMV status not recorded). Some clones in this sample may be carry-over from other donors' samples. The CDR3 loop reads CASSLILGESRETQYF. The CDR3 DNA is TGTGCCAGCAGCTTAATTCTTGGGGAGAGTCGAGAGACCCAGTACTTC.